The clone carrying this TCR beta chain occurred a few times. Antigen specificity is unknown. The data belong to a study of identical twins. Template switching added a universal primer binding site, and final cDNA carried unique molecular identifiers. TCRdb re-called the 5' RACE reads through MiXCR, storing one row per CDR3 protein. This table has 450,000 or so distinct CDR3 sequences, approximately 24% appearing once. Study-level points and caveats: Zero-insertion analyses were open to partial confounding by invariant MAIT and iNKT cells.

Germline CDR1 is SGHRS and CDR2 is YFSETQ. The CDR3 covers 17 residues. Trimming cost V 0 bases and J 4 bases; bases outside gene matches: 5. These data were also reused for a study on T cells expressing NK-cell markers. As reported in that work: Seven of the eight sequenced donors were HCMV-seropositive; one was seronegative. Several donors' CD3+CD56-NKG2C+ cells were dominated by the same clonotypes.

The TCR sequence derives from a woman aged 18-29 years in good health. The chain carries TRBV5-1 and TRBJ2-5; 14 positions agree with TRBD2. The specimen sequenced was CD4+ T cells sorted from blood. The CDR3: CASSLERLAGGSETQYF. CDR3 bases: TGCGCCAGCAGCTTGGAGAGACTAGCGGGAGGGTCAGAGACCCAGTACTTC.